This TCR beta chain was retrieved from a study of blood T cell repertoires in COVID-19. At the level of the study: Samples representing acute and convalescent COVID-19 were sourced from the United States, Italy and Spain. PBMCs, B-cell-depleted T cells, or T cells provided the cDNA or gDNA that made up the material.

Under the authors' procedure: Reference gene primer amplification gave nucleated cell count estimates. Data came from immunoSEQ multiplex PCR; TCRdb stores just in-frame clones and leaves some out. V and J calls plus clone size are reproduced from that table; the DNA served to infer D and trimming. The table has 350,000 to 550,000 clones, nearly 90% seen once. Those enrolled, adults aged roughly 18 to 90 years, came from roughly 22 US areas. V lost 5 bases and J lost 7, with 14 bases in between. This CDR3 spans 13 amino acids. Per germline, CDR1 MDHEN and CDR2 SYDVKM. This chain uses TRBV28 with TRBJ2-5; D is ambiguous. The sequencing input was PBMCs or T cells enriched from blood (not recorded which). This receptor was obtained from a woman under 30 with acute COVID-19. The chain's CDR3 is CASSTPQDGTQYF. The DNA for the CDR3 is TGTGCCAGCAGTACACCGCAAGATGGGACCCAGTACTTC.